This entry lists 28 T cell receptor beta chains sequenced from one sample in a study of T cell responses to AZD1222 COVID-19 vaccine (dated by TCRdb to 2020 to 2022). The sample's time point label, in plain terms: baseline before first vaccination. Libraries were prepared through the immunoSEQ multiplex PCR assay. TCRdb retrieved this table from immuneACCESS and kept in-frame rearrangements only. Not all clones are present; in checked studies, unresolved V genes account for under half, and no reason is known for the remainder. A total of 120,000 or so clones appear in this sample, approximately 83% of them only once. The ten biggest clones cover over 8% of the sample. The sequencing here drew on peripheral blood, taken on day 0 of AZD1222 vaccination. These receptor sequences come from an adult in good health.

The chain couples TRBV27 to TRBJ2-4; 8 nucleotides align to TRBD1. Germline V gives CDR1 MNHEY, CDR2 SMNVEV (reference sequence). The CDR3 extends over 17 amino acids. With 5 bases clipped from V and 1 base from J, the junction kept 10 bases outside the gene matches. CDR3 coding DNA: TGTGCCAGCAGTCGGACAGGGCCCGTCAGGGCCAAAAACATTCAGTACTTC. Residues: CASSRTGPVRAKNIQYF.

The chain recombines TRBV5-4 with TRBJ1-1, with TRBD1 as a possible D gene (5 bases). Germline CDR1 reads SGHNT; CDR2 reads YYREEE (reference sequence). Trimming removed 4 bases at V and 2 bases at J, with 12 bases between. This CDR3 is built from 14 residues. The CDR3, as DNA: TGTGCCAGCAGCAAGGACATAACCAACACTGAAGCTTTCTTT. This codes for CASSKDITNTEAFF.

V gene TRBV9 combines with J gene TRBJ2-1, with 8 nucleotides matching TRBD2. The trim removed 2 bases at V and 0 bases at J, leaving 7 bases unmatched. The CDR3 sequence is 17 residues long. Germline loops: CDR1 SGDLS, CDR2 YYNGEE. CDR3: CASSVGLAGSSYNEQFF. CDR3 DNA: TGTGCCAGCAGCGTTGGGCTAGCGGGTAGCTCCTACAATGAGCAGTTCTTC.

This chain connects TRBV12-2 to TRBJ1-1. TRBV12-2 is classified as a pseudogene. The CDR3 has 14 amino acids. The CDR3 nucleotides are TGTGCAAGTCGCTTAAATCGCCAGAACACTGAAGCTTTCTTT. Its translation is CASRLNRQNTEAFF.

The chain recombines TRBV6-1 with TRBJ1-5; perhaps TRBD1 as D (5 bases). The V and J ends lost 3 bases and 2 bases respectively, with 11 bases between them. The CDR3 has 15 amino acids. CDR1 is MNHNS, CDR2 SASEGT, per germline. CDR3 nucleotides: TGTGCCAGCAGTGACCCCATGGGGGGCAATCAGCCCCAGCATTTT. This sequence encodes CASSDPMGGNQPQHF.

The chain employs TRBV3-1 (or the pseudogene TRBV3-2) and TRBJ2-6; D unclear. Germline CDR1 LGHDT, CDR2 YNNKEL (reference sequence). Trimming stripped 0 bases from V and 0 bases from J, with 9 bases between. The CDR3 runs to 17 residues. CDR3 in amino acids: CASSQDRLDSGANVLTF. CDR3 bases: TGTGCCAGCAGCCAAGATCGTCTCGACTCTGGGGCCAACGTCCTGACTTTC.

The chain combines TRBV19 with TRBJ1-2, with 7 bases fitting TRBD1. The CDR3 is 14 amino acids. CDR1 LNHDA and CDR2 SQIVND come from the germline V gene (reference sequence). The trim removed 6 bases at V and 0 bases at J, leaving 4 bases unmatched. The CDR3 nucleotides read TGTGCCAGTAGGACAGGGCGAACTAACTATGGCTACACCTTC. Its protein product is CASRTGRTNYGYTF.

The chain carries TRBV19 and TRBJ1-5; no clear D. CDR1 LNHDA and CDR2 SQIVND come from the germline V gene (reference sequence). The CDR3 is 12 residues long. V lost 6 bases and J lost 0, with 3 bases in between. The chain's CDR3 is CASRNSNQPQHF. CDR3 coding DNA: TGTGCCAGTAGAAATAGCAATCAGCCCCAGCATTTT.

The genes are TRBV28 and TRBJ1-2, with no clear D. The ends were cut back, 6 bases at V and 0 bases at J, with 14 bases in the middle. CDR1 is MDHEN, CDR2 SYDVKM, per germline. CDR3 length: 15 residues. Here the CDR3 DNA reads TGTGCCAGCAGCCTGGACGTGCGAGCTAACTATGGCTACACCTTC. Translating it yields CASSLDVRANYGYTF.

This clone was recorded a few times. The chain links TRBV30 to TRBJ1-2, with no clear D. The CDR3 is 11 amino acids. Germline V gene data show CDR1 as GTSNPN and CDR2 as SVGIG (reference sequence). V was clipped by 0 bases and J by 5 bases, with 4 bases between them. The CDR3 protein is CAWSVAYGYTF. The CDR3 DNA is TGTGCCTGGAGTGTCGCGTATGGCTACACCTTC.

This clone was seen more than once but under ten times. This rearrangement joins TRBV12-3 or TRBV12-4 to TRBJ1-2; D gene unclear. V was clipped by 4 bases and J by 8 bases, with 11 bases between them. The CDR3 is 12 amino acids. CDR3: CASSSGKGGYTF. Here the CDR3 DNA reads TGTGCCAGCAGTTCCGGGAAGGGAGGCTACACCTTC.

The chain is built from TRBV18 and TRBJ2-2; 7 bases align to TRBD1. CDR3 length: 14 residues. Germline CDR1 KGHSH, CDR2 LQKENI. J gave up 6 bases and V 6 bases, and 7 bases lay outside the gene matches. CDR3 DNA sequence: TGTGCCAGCTCCGAAAAGGGGGCATCCGGGGAGCTGTTTTTT. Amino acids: CASSEKGASGELFF.

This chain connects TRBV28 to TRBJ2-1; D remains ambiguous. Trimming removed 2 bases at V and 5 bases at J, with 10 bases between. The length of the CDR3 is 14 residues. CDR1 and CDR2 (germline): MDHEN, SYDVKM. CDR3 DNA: TGTGCCAGCAGTTTAACTGCCCGCAACAATGAGCAGTTCTTC. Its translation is CASSLTARNNEQFF.

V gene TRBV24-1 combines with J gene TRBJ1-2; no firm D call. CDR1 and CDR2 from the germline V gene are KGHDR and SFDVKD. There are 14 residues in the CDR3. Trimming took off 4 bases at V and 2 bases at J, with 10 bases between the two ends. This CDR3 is CATSEGWNNYGYTF. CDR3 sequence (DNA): TGTGCCACCAGTGAAGGTTGGAACAACTATGGCTACACCTTC.

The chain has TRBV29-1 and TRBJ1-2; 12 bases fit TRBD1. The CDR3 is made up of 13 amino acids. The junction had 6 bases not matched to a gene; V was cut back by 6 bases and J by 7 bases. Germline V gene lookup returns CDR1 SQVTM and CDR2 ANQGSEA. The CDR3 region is CSVAGQGASGYTF. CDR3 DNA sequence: TGCAGCGTGGCGGGACAGGGGGCCTCTGGCTACACCTTC.

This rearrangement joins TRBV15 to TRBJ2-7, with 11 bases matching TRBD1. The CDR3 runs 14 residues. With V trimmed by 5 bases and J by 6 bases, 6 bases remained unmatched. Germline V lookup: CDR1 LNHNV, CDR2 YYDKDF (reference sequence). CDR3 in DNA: TGTGCCACCAGCTTCGGACAGGGGGCAGGCGAGCAGTACTTC. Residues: CATSFGQGAGEQYF.

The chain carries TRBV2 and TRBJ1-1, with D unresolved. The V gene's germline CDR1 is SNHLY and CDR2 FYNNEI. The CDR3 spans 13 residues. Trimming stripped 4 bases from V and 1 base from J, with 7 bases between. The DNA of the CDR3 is TGTGCCAGCAGTGTACATGGGAACACTGAAGCTTTCTTT. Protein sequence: CASSVHGNTEAFF. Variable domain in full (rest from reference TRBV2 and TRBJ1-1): EPEVTQTPSHQVTQMGQEVILRCVPISNHLYFYWYRQILGQKVEFLVSFYNNEISEKSEIFDDQFSVERPDGSNFTLKIRSTKLEDSAMYFCASSVHGNTEAFFGQGTRLTVV.

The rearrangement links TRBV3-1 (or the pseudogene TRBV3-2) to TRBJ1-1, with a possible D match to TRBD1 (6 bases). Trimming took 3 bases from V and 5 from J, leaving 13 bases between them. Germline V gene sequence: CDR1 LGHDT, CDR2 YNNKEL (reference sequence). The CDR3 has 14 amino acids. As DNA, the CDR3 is TGTGCCAGCAGCCAGGGGGCGCTTGATACTGAAGCTTTCTTT. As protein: CASSQGALDTEAFF.

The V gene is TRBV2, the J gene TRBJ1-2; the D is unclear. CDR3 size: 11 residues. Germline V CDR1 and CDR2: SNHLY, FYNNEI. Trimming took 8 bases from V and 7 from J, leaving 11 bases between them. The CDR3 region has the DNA TGTGCCAGCGAGGAGCGGCTTGGCTACACCTTC. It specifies CASEERLGYTF.

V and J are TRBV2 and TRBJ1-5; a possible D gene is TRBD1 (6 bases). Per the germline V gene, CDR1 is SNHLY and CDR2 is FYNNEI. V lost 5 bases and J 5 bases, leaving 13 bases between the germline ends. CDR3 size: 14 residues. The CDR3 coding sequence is TGTGCCAGCAGTCGCGACAGGAGGTATCAGCCCCAGCATTTT. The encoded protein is CASSRDRRYQPQHF.

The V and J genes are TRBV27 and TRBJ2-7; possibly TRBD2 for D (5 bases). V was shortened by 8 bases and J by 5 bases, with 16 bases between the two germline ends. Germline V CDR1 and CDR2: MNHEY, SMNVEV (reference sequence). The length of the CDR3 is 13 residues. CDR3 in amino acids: CASQRIGEHEQYF. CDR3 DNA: TGTGCCAGCCAAAGGATCGGGGAACACGAGCAGTACTTC.

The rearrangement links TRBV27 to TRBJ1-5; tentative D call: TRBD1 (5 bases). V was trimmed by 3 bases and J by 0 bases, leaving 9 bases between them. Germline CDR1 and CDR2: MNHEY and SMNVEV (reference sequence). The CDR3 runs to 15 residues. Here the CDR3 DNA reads TGTGCCAGCAGTTTCGGGGCTTATAGCAATCAGCCCCAGCATTTT. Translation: CASSFGAYSNQPQHF.

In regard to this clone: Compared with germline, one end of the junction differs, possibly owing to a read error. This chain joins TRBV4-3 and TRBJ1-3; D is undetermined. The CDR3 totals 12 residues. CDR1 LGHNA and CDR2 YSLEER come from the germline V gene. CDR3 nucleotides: TGCGCCAGCAGTCAAGGTGAAAACACCATATATTTT. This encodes CASSQGENTIYF.

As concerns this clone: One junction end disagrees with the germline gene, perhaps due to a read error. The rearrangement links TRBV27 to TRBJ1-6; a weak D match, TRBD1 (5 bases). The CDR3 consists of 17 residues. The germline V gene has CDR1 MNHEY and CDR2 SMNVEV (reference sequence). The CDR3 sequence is CASSLGLRNSDNSPLHF. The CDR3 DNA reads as TGTGCCAGCAGTTTGGGGCTCAGGAACTCCGATAATTCACCCCTCCACTTT.

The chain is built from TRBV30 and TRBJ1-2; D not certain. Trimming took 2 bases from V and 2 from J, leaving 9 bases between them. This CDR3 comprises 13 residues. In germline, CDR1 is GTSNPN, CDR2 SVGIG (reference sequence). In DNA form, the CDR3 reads TGTGCCTGGAGTACGGAGATCAACTATGGCTACACCTTC. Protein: CAWSTEINYGYTF.

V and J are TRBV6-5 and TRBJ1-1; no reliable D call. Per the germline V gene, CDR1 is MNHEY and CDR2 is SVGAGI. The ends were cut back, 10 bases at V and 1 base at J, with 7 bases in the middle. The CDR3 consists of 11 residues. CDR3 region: CATQKNTEAFF. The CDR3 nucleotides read TGTGCCACACAGAAGAACACTGAAGCTTTCTTT.

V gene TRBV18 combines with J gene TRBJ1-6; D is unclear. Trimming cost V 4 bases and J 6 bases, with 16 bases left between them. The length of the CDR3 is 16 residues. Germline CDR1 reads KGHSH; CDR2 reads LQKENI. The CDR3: CASSLDVEAGNSPLHF. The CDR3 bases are TGTGCCAGCTCACTGGACGTCGAGGCTGGTAATTCACCCCTCCACTTT.

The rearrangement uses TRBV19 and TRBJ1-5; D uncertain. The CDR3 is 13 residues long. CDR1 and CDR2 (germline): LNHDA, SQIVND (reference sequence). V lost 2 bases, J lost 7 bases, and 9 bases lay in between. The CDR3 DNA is TGTGCCAGTAGTATACCCATGGAGCAGCCCCAGCATTTT. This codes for CASSIPMEQPQHF.